A selection of T cell receptor beta chains follows, all from one sample in a study of blood T cell repertoires in COVID-19. The repertoire was sequenced with immunoSEQ multiplex PCR; TCRdb's copy has only in-frame clones and lacks some. Here the sample spans about 380,000 clones, 85% being singletons. Sequencing used peripheral blood. Receptor source: a woman between 18 and 29 years old with acute or convalescent COVID-19. CDR3s include the opening cysteine and the closing phenylalanine or tryptophan. The order of the fields is V gene, J gene, CDR3 protein.

>TRBV19|TRBJ1-1
CASSIAWTPEQNTEAFF
>TRBV14|TRBJ1-1
CASSLLRGGTEAFF
>TRBV5-4|TRBJ1-6
CASSLQGTASPLHF
>TRBV6-4|TRBJ2-3
CASSSASTDTQYF
>TRBV5-1|TRBJ2-1
CASSSGLAGHKQFF
>TRBV2|TRBJ2-1
CASNLDRGAYNEQFF
>TRBV2|TRBJ2-1
CASSEEGVPEGGRWYEQFF
>TRBV3-1/TRBV3-2|TRBJ2-7
CASSRSLQGSRQYF
>TRBV2|TRBJ1-2
CANAGTGIVGYTF
>TRBV18|TRBJ2-6
CASSLRGSGANVLTF
>TRBV5-1|TRBJ2-5
CASSLEDRAQETQYF
>TRBV27|TRBJ2-1
CASSLLTKTSGRGNEQFF
>TRBV11-2|TRBJ2-1
CASSLGLAGPNNNEQFF
>TRBV4-1|TRBJ1-4
CASSLGHDTNEKLFF
>TRBV5-6|TRBJ1-5
CASSLGGRGNQPQHF
>TRBV19|TRBJ2-5
CASSGPGQGNSPGETQYF
>TRBV10-3|TRBJ2-1
CAISGRLAGAYNEQFF
>TRBV6-1|TRBJ2-7
CASSEVSVSYEQYF
>TRBV21-1|TRBJ1-2
CASSKAEGDYGYTF
>TRBV27|TRBJ1-6
CASSSSGTGVSPLHF
>TRBV13|TRBJ2-2
CASRGAHGELFF
>TRBV30|TRBJ1-4
CAWGDRGIIKANEKLFF
>TRBV30|TRBJ1-5
CAWATGLRLPNQPQHF
>TRBV6-6|TRBJ1-3
CASSLYPLTGGSGNTIYF
>TRBV27|TRBJ1-2
CASTSGQGNYGYTF
>TRBV10-3|TRBJ2-1
CAISDGINEQFF
>TRBV4-1|TRBJ2-1
CASSFTGTSYNEQFF
>TRBV3-1/TRBV3-2|TRBJ1-3
CASSQWGQHGTIYF
>TRBV10-2|TRBJ2-7
CASSAAYEQYF
>TRBV27|TRBJ2-3
CASRLTRTSTDTQYF
>TRBV6-5|TRBJ2-7
CASSYRASGNDEQYF
>TRBV9|TRBJ2-3
CASSAVRGDTQYF
>TRBV7-3|TRBJ1-1
CASSGRGAYTEAFF
>TRBV2|TRBJ1-1
CASSDRGNTEAFF
>TRBV19|TRBJ1-2
CATNRGAGGSLVYGYTF
>TRBV7-3|TRBJ2-7
CASSPRAGSDEQYF